Presented here are 5 T cell receptor beta chains from one specimen sequenced in a study of OX40 agonist ivuxolimab in advanced cancers. The method behind the library was the immunoSEQ multiplex PCR assay. The table comes from immuneACCESS by way of TCRdb, which keeps in-frame sequences with V and J called. Part of the clones is missing from these tables; in studies checked, under half for an unresolved V gene and the rest for unknown reasons. This sample comprises approximately 60,000 clones, roughly 80% of them detected only once. Clones ranked in the top ten supply 2% to 3% of the sample. Sequencing used CD4+ or CD8+ T cells sorted from blood, obtained in a trial of the OX40 agonist ivuxolimab. These receptors were collected from an adult with an advanced solid tumor such as melanoma, head and neck, liver or kidney cancer.

The chain carries TRBV19 and TRBJ1-2; weak D call: TRBD1 (6 bases). The CDR3 runs 16 residues. From germline, CDR1 is LNHDA and CDR2 SQIVND (reference sequence). V lost 5 bases and J lost 4, with 20 bases in between. The DNA for the CDR3 is TGTGCCAGTAGTTGGCGGGGGCAGACCGAACTCTATGGCTACACCTTC. The encoded protein is CASSWRGQTELYGYTF.

The chain is built from TRBV19 and TRBJ2-1; 9 bases agree with TRBD1. V lost 4 bases, J lost 2 bases, and 0 bases stayed unmatched. The CDR3 consists of 14 residues. Germline CDR1 is LNHDA and CDR2 is SQIVND (reference sequence). For the CDR3, the DNA is TGTGCCAGTAGTAGGGACAGGGCCTACAATGAGCAGTTCTTC. This translates into CASSRDRAYNEQFF.

CDR3 amino acids: CASSQRRGGTDTQYF. As DNA, the CDR3 is TGTGCCAGCAGCCAAAGGCGGGGGGGGACAGATACGCAGTATTTT. The chain joins TRBV4-2 to TRBJ2-3, with 9 bases identical to TRBD2. The CDR3 sequence is 15 residues long. V was clipped by 2 bases and J by 3 bases; unmatched bases: 3. From germline, CDR1 is LGHNA and CDR2 YNFKEQ.

The chain recombines TRBV20-1 with TRBJ1-2; D ambiguous. V dropped 6 bases and J dropped 6 bases, with 11 bases sitting between them. The CDR3 totals 11 residues. In germline, CDR1 is DFQATT, CDR2 SNEGSKA (reference sequence). CDR3 nucleotides: TGCAGTGCGGAGCATTCGAATGGCTACACCTTC. Translation gives CSAEHSNGYTF.

The chain has TRBV19 and TRBJ1-4; D ambiguous. Trimming pared 5 bases from V and 5 bases from J, leaving 15 bases between. CDR1 is LNHDA and CDR2 is SQIVND in the germline V gene (reference sequence). The CDR3 extends over 15 amino acids. The CDR3 DNA sequence: TGTGCCAGTAGTCCCCAACGGATGTTCAATGAAAAACTGTTTTTT. As protein: CASSPQRMFNEKLFF.